This T cell receptor (beta chain) was identified during a study of cytomegalovirus exposure and HLA in healthy donors. The primer mix had 60 Vbeta and 13 Jbeta primers. Clones were read by immunoSEQ multiplex PCR, and TCRdb kept only the in-frame ones, dropping some. Of fewer than 200,000 clones listed, about 65% were seen once; the top ten hold around 7%. This clone was detected a few times. Germline values: CDR1 SGDLS, CDR2 YYNGEE. There are 15 residues in the CDR3. Trimming cost V 5 bases and J 0 bases, with 14 bases left between them. The clonotype was recovered from a man aged 35 to 55 in good health and CMV-seropositive. Sequences were obtained from PBMCs. The chain uses TRBV9 and TRBJ1-2; D might be TRBD1 (5 bases). The CDR3 loop reads CASSSEDSSNYGYTF. Here the CDR3 DNA reads TGTGCCAGCAGTTCAGAAGACAGCTCTAACTATGGCTACACCTTC.